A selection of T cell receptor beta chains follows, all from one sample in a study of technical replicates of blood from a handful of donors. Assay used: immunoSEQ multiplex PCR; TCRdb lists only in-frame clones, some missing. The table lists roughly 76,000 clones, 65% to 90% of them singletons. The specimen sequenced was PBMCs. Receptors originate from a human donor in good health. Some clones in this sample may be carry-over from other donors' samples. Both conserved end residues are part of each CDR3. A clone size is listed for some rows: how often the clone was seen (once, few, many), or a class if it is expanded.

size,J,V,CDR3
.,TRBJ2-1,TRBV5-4,CASNIYNEQFF
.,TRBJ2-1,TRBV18,CASSPSNNEQFF
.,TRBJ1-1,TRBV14,CASSRATVMNTEAFF
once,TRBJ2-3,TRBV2,CASSVARPRTDTQYF
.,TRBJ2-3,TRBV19,CASTPGDRSSDTQYF
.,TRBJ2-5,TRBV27,CASSSLLRSETQYF
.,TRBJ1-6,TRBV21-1,CASSKGRDSNSPLHF
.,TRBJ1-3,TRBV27,CASRPRADTGNTIYF
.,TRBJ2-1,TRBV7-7,CASSEGAGRYNEQFF
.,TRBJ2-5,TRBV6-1,CASSEVGRQETQYF
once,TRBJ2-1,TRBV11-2,CASSFPKLAASYNEQFF
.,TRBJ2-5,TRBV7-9,CASSLGRGYQETQYF
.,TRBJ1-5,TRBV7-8,CASSRGTGQNQPQHF
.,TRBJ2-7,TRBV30,CAWSVGGSYEQYF
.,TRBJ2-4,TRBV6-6,CASSQGYIQYF
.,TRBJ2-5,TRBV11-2,CASSLVLAGYQETQYF
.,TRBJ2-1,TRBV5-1,CASSTSPVLAGGYNEQFF
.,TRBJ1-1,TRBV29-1,CSVDPQGARAFF
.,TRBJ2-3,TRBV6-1,CASKLAGGADTQYF
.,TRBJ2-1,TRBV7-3,CASSLSGRANEQFF
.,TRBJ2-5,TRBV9,CASSVGTVQETQYF
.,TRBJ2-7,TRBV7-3,CASSLTPGRGPHEQYF
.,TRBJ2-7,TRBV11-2,CASSTGVGASSYEQYF
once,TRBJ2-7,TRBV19,CASRSSGKSAYEQYF
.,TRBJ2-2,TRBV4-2,CASSQDGSNTGELFF
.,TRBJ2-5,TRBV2,CASKEGSAETQYF
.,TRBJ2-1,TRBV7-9,CASSLPSATNEQFF
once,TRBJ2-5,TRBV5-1,CASSLLGQGIGETQYF
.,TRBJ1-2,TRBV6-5,CASSNSQGLWYGYTF
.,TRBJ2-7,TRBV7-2,CASSHPPPAYEQYF
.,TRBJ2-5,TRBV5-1,CASSPEGQRRETQYF
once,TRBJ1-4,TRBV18,CASSRQGQTEKLFF
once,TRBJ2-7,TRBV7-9,CASSLAGARSSYEQYF
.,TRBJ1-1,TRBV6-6,CASSDRQGGIAEAFF
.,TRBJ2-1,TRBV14,CASSTYFDSNEQFF
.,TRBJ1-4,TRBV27,CASSQGPARRANEKLFF
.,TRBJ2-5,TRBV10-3,CAISGGTSGRETQYF
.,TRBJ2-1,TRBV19,CASTDLGSGSNEQFF
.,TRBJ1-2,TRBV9,CASRETGGGYGYTF
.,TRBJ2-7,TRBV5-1,CASSWGTGPAYEQYF
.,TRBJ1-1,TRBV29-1,CSVEDGPNTEAFF
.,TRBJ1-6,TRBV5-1,CASSPSLVASNSPLHF
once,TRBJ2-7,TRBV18,CASSPDAGGYEQYF
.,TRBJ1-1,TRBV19,CASSTGGGGYTEAFF
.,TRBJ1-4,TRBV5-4,CASSPELQGAGEKLFF
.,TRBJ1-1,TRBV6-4,CASSPGTGNTEAFF
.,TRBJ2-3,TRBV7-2,CASSLESGAGADTQYF
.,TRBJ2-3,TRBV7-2,CASSPELATKIYTQYF
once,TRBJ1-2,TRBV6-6,CASSYADTGSGGYTF
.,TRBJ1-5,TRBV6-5,CASRQQGGGNQPQHF
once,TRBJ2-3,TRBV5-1,CATKAQGSTDTQYF